Listed below are T cell receptor beta chains from one sample, sequenced in a study of Ad26.COV2.S vaccination and SARS-CoV-2 variants. The repertoire was sequenced with immunoSEQ multiplex PCR; TCRdb's copy has only in-frame clones and lacks some. The data show over 400,000 clones, approximately 92% seen once. The sequencing used peripheral blood, collected in a trial of Ad26.COV2.S vaccine versus placebo. All receptors come from a person between 18 and 60 years old who received the Ad26.COV2.S COVID-19 vaccine or a placebo. CDR3s include the opening cysteine and the closing phenylalanine or tryptophan. The D gene is left open where the match is weak. Size tells how often a clone was seen (once, few, many) or the class of an expanded clone, and some rows leave it out.

d_call j_call clone_size v_call cdr3_nt cdr3_aa
- TRBJ2-7 - TRBV7-6 TGTGCCAGCAGCTTACTCCCAGGGACCGTCCACGAGCAGTACTTC CASSLLPGTVHEQYF
- TRBJ1-5 - TRBV2 TGTGCCAGCAGTATACCGACGGAATCCAGATATAGCAATCAGCCCCAGCATTTT CASSIPTESRYSNQPQHF
TRBD1 TRBJ2-7 - TRBV28 TGTGCCAGCAGTTTTCTGCGGACAGGGGCCTCCGAGCAGTACTTC CASSFLRTGASEQYF
- TRBJ2-2 - TRBV27 TGTGCCAGCAGGGGACATCTGAACACCGGGGAGCTGTTTTTT CASRGHLNTGELFF
- TRBJ1-2 - TRBV18 TGTGCCAGCTCCCCGAATAACATCCCCGGAGGACCTAACTATGGCTACACCTTC CASSPNNIPGGPNYGYTF
TRBD2 TRBJ2-4 - TRBV5-4 TGTGCCAGCAGCCTACCGACTAGCGATAAAGCCAAAAACATTCAGTACTTC CASSLPTSDKAKNIQYF
- TRBJ1-1 - TRBV5-1 TGCGCCAGCAGCTTCCCAGGGACTCACACTGAAGCTTTCTTT CASSFPGTHTEAFF
TRBD2 TRBJ2-7 - TRBV5-1 TGCGCCAGCAGCCCCAACCCAGGACTAGCGGAAAACGAGCAGTACTTC CASSPNPGLAENEQYF
- TRBJ2-7 - TRBV7-2 TGTGCCAGCAGGGGCCCCAACGAGCAGTACTTC CASRGPNEQYF
- TRBJ2-7 - TRBV15 TGTGCCACCAGCAGAGTGGCAGGGCAAACCTACGAGCAGTACTTC CATSRVAGQTYEQYF
- TRBJ2-7 - TRBV9 TGTGCCAGCAGTCCCAGGGATTCCTACGAGCAGTACTTC CASSPRDSYEQYF
- TRBJ1-1 - TRBV12-3/TRBV12-4 TGTGCCAGCAAACCCGTCGGGGACACTGAAGCTTTCTTT CASKPVGDTEAFF
- TRBJ1-2 - TRBV5-1 TGCGCCAGCAGCATAGACCCCGACTATGGCTACACCTTC CASSIDPDYGYTF
TRBD1 TRBJ2-7 - TRBV18 TGTGCCAGCTCACCCAGACAGGGCGGAACCTACGAGCAGTACTTC CASSPRQGGTYEQYF
- TRBJ2-7 - TRBV11-2 TGTGCCAGCAGCTTAGGGCGGGACATATCCTACGAGCAGTACTTC CASSLGRDISYEQYF
TRBD1 TRBJ2-2 - TRBV6-2/TRBV6-3 TGTGCCAGCAGTTACTCGGGGACAGCCAACACCGGGGAGCTGTTTTTT CASSYSGTANTGELFF
- TRBJ1-4 once TRBV27 TGTGCCAGCAGACGGTCCGCGGGTCGGTCTAATGAAAAACTGTTTTTT CASRRSAGRSNEKLFF
- TRBJ1-1 - TRBV5-4 TGTGCCAGCAGCTCCAAGGACGGGGGGGGTCCGAACACTGAAGCTTTCTTT CASSSKDGGGPNTEAFF
- TRBJ1-5 - TRBV6-5 TGTGCCAGCGGGGAATGGGGCAATCAGCCCCAGCATTTT CASGEWGNQPQHF
- TRBJ2-1 - TRBV6-5 TGTGCCAGCAGTTACACGGCGGGGGCCGGTTTAAATGAGCAGTTCTTC CASSYTAGAGLNEQFF
TRBD2 TRBJ2-1 - TRBV5-1 TGCGCCAGCAGCTTGGGACTAGCGGGGGGATACAATGAGCAGTTCTTC CASSLGLAGGYNEQFF
TRBD1 TRBJ1-4 - TRBV7-9 TGTGCCAGCAGCTTAGCGGTGGGCTTGACAGGGACTGAAAAACTGTTTTTT CASSLAVGLTGTEKLFF
TRBD2 TRBJ2-2 - TRBV9 TGTGCCAGCAGCTTTAGCGGGGGGGACCGCACCGGGGAGCTGTTTTTT CASSFSGGDRTGELFF
TRBD2 TRBJ2-1 - TRBV7-9 TGTGCCAGCAGCCCTTTTGTAGCGGGTCCCTACAATGAGCAGTTCTTC CASSPFVAGPYNEQFF
- TRBJ1-1 - TRBV5-1 TGCGCCAGCAGCTCGACAGTTACGAACACTGAAGCTTTCTTT CASSSTVTNTEAFF
- TRBJ1-1 - TRBV28 TGTGCCAGCAGCCCAAGTCAGGGGCCAGGAAACACTGAAGCTTTCTTT CASSPSQGPGNTEAFF
- TRBJ1-3 once TRBV6-5 TGTGCCAGCAGTTTCCAGGGACCCAGCTCTGGAAACACCATATATTTT CASSFQGPSSGNTIYF
- TRBJ1-3 - TRBV7-2 TGTGCCAGCCGGCAAGGGGGGTCCAGGGCTGGAAACACCATATATTTT CASRQGGSRAGNTIYF
- TRBJ2-2 - TRBV6-2/TRBV6-3 TGTGCCAGCAGTTACCTCTGGAGGCGGGGGCAGAACACCGGGGAGCTGTTTTTT CASSYLWRRGQNTGELFF
- TRBJ2-7 - TRBV30 TGTGCCTGGAGTGTAACCACCCCCTACGAGCAGTACTTC CAWSVTTPYEQYF
- TRBJ2-1 - TRBV18 TGTGCCAGCTCGGGGACACCGAACTTGGAGCAGTTCTTC CASSGTPNLEQFF
- TRBJ2-2 - TRBV18 TGTGCCAGCTCACCACGCGGGACAGTAAACACCGGGGAGCTGTTTTTT CASSPRGTVNTGELFF
- TRBJ2-3 - TRBV7-2 TGTGCCAGCAGCTTAGCCCTAATTAGTAGCTATAGCACAGATACGCAGTATTTT CASSLALISSYSTDTQYF
TRBD1 TRBJ1-4 - TRBV2 TGTGCCAGCAGGGGACAGGGGGTAATTGAAAAACTGTTTTTT CASRGQGVIEKLFF
- TRBJ2-7 few TRBV4-1 TGCGCCAGCAGCCCCGCTCTTGCCTACGAGCAGTACTTC CASSPALAYEQYF
TRBD1 TRBJ2-1 - TRBV19 TGTGCCAGTAGTATGGGTGGGACAGGGCTCTACAATGAGCAGTTCTTC CASSMGGTGLYNEQFF
- TRBJ1-2 - TRBV20-1 TGCAGTGCTAGTAGGGGCGGGAGCTATGGCTACACCTTC CSASRGGSYGYTF